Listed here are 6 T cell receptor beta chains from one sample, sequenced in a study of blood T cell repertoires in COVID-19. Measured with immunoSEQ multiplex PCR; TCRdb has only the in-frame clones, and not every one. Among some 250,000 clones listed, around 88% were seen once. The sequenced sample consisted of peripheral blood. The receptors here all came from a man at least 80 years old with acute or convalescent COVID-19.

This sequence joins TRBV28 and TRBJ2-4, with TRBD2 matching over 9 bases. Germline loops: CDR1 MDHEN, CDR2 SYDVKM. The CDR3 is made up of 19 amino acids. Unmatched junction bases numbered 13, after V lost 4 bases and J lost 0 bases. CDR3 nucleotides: TGTGCCAGCAGTTCCCTCGTGACGGCGGGGGGGCTAGCCAAAAACATTCAGTACTTC. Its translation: CASSSLVTAGGLAKNIQYF.

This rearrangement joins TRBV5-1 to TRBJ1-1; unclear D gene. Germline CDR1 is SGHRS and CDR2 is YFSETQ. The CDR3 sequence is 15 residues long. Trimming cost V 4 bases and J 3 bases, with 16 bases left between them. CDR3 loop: CASSPPGGWDTEAFF. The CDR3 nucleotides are TGCGCCAGCAGCCCTCCGGGAGGGTGGGACACTGAAGCTTTCTTT.

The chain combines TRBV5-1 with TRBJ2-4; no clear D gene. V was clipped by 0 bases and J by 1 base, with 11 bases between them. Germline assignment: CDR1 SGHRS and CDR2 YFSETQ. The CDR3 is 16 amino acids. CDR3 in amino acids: CASSLETGFAKNIQYF. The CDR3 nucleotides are TGCGCCAGCAGCTTGGAAACCGGGTTCGCCAAAAACATTCAGTACTTC.

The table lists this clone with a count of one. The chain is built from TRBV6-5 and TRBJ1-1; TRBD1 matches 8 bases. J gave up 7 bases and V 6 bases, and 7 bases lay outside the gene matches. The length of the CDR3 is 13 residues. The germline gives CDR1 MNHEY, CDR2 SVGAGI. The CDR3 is CASRPWTGHEAFF. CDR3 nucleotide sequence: TGTGCCAGCAGACCCTGGACAGGGCATGAAGCTTTCTTT.

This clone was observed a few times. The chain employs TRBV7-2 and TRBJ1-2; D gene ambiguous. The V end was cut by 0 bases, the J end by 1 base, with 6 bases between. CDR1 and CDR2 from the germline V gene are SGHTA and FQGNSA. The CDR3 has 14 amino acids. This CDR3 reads CASSLANSNYGYTF. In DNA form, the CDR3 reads TGTGCCAGCAGCTTAGCAAACAGTAACTATGGCTACACCTTC.

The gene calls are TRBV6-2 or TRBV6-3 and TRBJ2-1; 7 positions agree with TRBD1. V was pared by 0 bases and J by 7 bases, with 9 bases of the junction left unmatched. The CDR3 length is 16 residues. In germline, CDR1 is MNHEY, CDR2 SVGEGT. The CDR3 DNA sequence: TGTGCCAGCAGTTACTCACAGGGCGCAGGGGGAAATGAGCAGTTCTTC. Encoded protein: CASSYSQGAGGNEQFF.